The clone carrying this TCR beta chain was seen more than once but under ten times. The junction had 3 bases not matched to a gene; V was cut back by 5 bases and J by 5 bases. This CDR3 spans 13 amino acids. Germline loops: CDR1 GTSNPN, CDR2 SVGIG (reference sequence). TCRdb's table, derived via immunoSEQ multiplex PCR, lists solely in-frame clones and lacks some. Of around 30,000 clones detected, more than 75% appear once; the ten largest clones hold over 2%. This entry belongs to a study of T cells in narcolepsy. The source is a human donor in good health. Specimen: memory (CD45RA-) CD4+ T cells from blood. V usage is TRBV30 and J usage is TRBJ1-5; the match to TRBD1 covers 10 bases. DNA of the CDR3: TGTGCCTGGGGACAGGGGGTTGATCAGCCCCAGCATTTT. Its protein is CAWGQGVDQPQHF.